This T cell receptor (beta chain) was documented in a study of cytomegalovirus exposure and HLA in healthy donors (dated by TCRdb to the late 2010s). General notes on the study: According to an earlier analysis of around 600 of the donors, about 179 million T cells yielded 117 million unique TCR beta sequences and approximately 300 Gb of sequence data. The study used immunosequencing to profile the T cell repertoires of approximately 640 subjects and linked those repertoires to cytomegalovirus serostatus. A later genetic analysis took genome-wide SNP genotypes for about three fifths of the 666 donors and used that subset as a discovery cohort. A later analysis re-examined previously published TCR beta repertoires from more than 550 donors and added high-resolution HLA genotyping to investigate patterns of TCR occurrence. The study was designed to test whether signatures of past pathogen exposure could be identified by cataloging public T cell receptors. Of the 300 to 500 genotyped donors, roughly 80% were placed in the genetic ancestry cluster associated with self-reported Caucasian donors. Rather than using new phenotypic data, the later analysis identified candidate immune exposures from TCR beta sequences and from how often those sequences occurred across donors. On average, roughly 240,000 unique TCR beta nucleotide sequences were sequenced per donor among a few hundred genotyped donors of the cohort, with 15% to 20% of those sequences being non-productive. About 280 gigabases of sequencing data and 75 million to 85 million unique TCR sequences made up an early release that covered fewer than 650 HLA-typed donors. Every repertoire in the discovery cohort had been generated on one and the same sequencing platform. In addition to the first cohort of 666 subjects, a separate validation cohort of around 110 different subjects was used. An earlier analysis of 587 of the donors used high-throughput TCR beta sequencing to judge whether each TCR beta V gene segment behaved as functional or pseudogenic. Typing coverage varied by locus: roughly 629-640 donors for A, B, C, DRB1 and DQB1; approximately 520 for DQA1; more than 600 for DPA1; around 450 for DPB1. Donor age, sex, ethnicity and CMV serostatus were collected together with the repertoire data. A few DR-DQ haplotypes were treated as single units for association and clustering because of strong linkage in the cohort. Both class I and class II loci were covered by HLA typing, at four-digit resolution. High-throughput TCR immunosequencing, statistical association of individual TCRs with disease status, and machine learning were combined to predict cytomegalovirus infection status.

The V and J ends are trimmed by 5 bases and 4 bases, leaving 14 bases between them. CDR1 SGHAT and CDR2 FQNNGV are derived from the germline V gene. From its cysteine to its phenylalanine, the CDR3 spans 15 amino acids. Only the CDR3 DNA is retained, 45 bases long and in frame from the first base. Libraries were prepared through the immunoSEQ multiplex PCR assay. A mixture of 60 forward primers for TCR Vbeta segments and 13 reverse primers for TCR Jbeta segments was used in the multiplex PCR. The CDR3 region of rearranged TCR beta genes was amplified from genomic DNA with a multiplex PCR assay. The amplified TCR beta libraries were sequenced on the Illumina HiSeq System as 87-base-pair reads. The authors' pipeline ran thus. A later analysis tallied some 79 million unique TCR beta chains across the 666 repertoires, and about 10 million of those chains were shared by two or more donors. Raw reads were error-corrected and collapsed into unique sequences with a nearest-neighbor algorithm that merged closely related sequences to remove PCR and sequencing errors. CDR3 sequences were aligned to IMGT reference sequences to assign V, D and J gene segments. Each retained sequence needed at least a six-nucleotide match to both a V gene segment and a J gene segment. Rearrangements were classified as productive when the CDR3 lacked stop codons and remained in frame with V and J, and all other rearrangements were classified as non-productive. CDR3 was defined by IMGT convention, running from the second conserved V-encoded cysteine to the conserved J-encoded phenylalanine. In an earlier analysis of approximately 500 of the donors, sequences lacking an unambiguous match to a single V gene segment were excluded. An earlier analysis of 450 to 650 of the donors called V segments functional above 56.7% productive rearrangements and segregating when the between-donor standard deviation exceeded 5%. A statistical classification framework was developed to diagnose cytomegalovirus status using the catalog of TCR beta chain sequences. A later analysis assigned V and J genes by comparing TCR nucleotide sequences with IMGT/GENE-DB human TR gene sequences. The TCRdist pipeline was used in a later analysis to assign CDR3 sequences and most-parsimonious VDJ recombination scenarios. A later analysis defined each TCR beta chain by its CDR3 amino acid sequence plus V-gene family, and excluded reads lacking a unique V-gene family. A later analysis removed several hundred highly shared, low-generation-probability nucleotide sequences to deal with suspected cross-contamination and a sequencing artifact. In a later analysis, a clonal expansion index for each public chain was calculated from normalized within-repertoire ranks of inferred template counts. Generation probabilities in a later analysis came from a VDJ recombination model fitted to out-of-frame rearrangements, and those results were checked against IGoR. In a later analysis, hypergeometric tests were used to score TCR-TCR, TCR-HLA and TCR-CMV co-occurrence, with a repertoire-size bias correction applied to TCR pairs. False discovery rates were estimated in a later analysis by permuting HLA or CMV assignments 20 times. In a later analysis, co-occurring TCRs were grouped using DBSCAN, with TCRdist sequence similarity added in when clustering inside HLA-allele-positive subsets. Co-occurrence clustering excluded repertoires with fewer than 30,000 or more than 120,000 public chains, plus five with anomalous nucleotide sharing. The table was pulled from immuneACCESS by TCRdb, which kept in-frame rearrangements only. Such tables lose some clones; where checked, under half of the loss comes from unresolved V genes, and the rest has no known cause. D and trimming come from the DNA, and the V and J calls and clone size come from that table. Present in this sample are roughly 130,000 clones, roughly 82% of which were seen just once. Under 3% of the sample is taken by the ten largest.

About this clone itself: This clone's antigen is unknown. No much larger clone exists at a distance of one base, and base qualities are not known.

The cohort consisted of fewer than 700 healthy bone marrow donors. All cohort members were sampled while nominally healthy, although unrecorded immune exposures were likely present. The donor tested CMV seropositive, placing the donor among the roughly 300 seropositive members of the cohort. A peripheral blood sample was collected from each donor, and TCR beta sequencing was performed on peripheral blood mononuclear cells. Genomic DNA extraction from the blood cell samples was performed with the Qiagen DNeasy Blood Extraction Kit. Here is what the overall study found, with its caveats: In a later analysis, HLA-associated TCR beta chains showed more clonal expansion and lower generation probabilities than non-associated chains that were equally common. According to a later analysis, TCR association rates differed among HLA loci, with DRB1 alleles showing the most associated TCRs and HLA-C alleles showing the fewest. Assigning TCR associations to individual alleles was difficult when HLA alleles, especially DR and DQ, strongly co-occurred. According to the authors, the approach could potentially be generalized to other disease states and immunological phenotypes. A later genetic analysis associated a missense DCLRE1C variant with V-gene and J-gene trimming of TCR beta chains, and an independent cohort replicated the association. In the study, approximately 160 TCR beta chains were listed as associated with cytomegalovirus. Presence/absence analyses assumed roughly uniform sequencing depth across donors, an assumption that may not hold. The earlier analysis of approximately 560 of the donors excluded over 15 rarely observed V segments, including chromosome 9 orphons, because counts were too low. The classifier was reported to diagnose cytomegalovirus status with high specificity and sensitivity in both the original and validation cohorts. A later analysis found that most CMV-associated TCR beta chains appeared HLA-restricted, with HLA associations seemingly driven largely by CMV exposure. In an earlier analysis of some 550 of the donors, most TCR beta V segments were observed in productive rearrangements about 87% or about 30% of the time, broadly matching IMGT annotations. Some IMGT-functional V segments, including TRBV6-2 and TRBV6-3, could not be distinguished by the 87-base-pair reads and were therefore excluded. Correlated functional status among segregating V segments might reflect linkage disequilibrium, but an unknown experimental factor could not be ruled out. A further reported finding was that TCR beta sequences accurately predicted the HLA-A and HLA-B alleles for most subjects in the first cohort. In this cohort, only TCR beta chains were sequenced, and detectable features were limited by the absence of alpha or paired-chain data. In a later genetic analysis, fewer N-insertions in productive TCRs were reported among donors in an Asian-associated ancestry cluster than the approximately 670-donor mean. A cluster of highly shared sequence variants was judged likely to represent a technical artifact of the sequencing pipeline. At a false discovery rate of 0.05, a later analysis linked under 20,000 TCR beta sequences to specific HLA alleles. Most TCR sequences were observed very rarely across donors, whereas some public TCRs were present in many individuals. A few of the identified cytomegalovirus-associated TCR beta chains were confirmed in vitro to be specific for cytomegalovirus antigens. CMV serostatus was the only immune exposure information available for the cohort. A later analysis reported that several top co-occurrence clusters appeared linked to parvovirus B19, influenza, CMV and Epstein-Barr virus. Because some donors lacked HLA typing at each locus, the association tests relied only on the typed subset.

This chain joins TRBV11-2 to TRBJ2-2; matching of 6 bases hints at TRBD1 as the D gene. The sequenced material came from PBMCs. This receptor was identified in a young woman in good health and CMV-seropositive. The DNA reads as follows: TGTGCCAGCAGCACCAGGGGAATCTTCACCGGGGAGCTGTTTTTT. It translates as CASSTRGIFTGELFF.